Presented here are 28 T cell receptor beta chains from one specimen sequenced in a study of T cell responses to AZD1222 COVID-19 vaccine (dated by TCRdb to the early 2020s). Library generation was performed with the immunoSEQ multiplex PCR assay. TCRdb re-hosts the immuneACCESS table, in-frame sequences only. Its copies lack some clones; in the studies checked, an unresolved V gene accounts for under half of them, and the cause for the rest is not known. The sample data list 90,000 to 120,000 clones, and approximately 86% of these were observed just once. The ten most abundant clones make up roughly 3.3% of the sample. This sample's time point label indicates: about 28 days (+/-7) after the second vaccine dose. The sample's treatment or condition label is to be understood as: meningococcal conjugate vaccine given as trial control. The sample here was peripheral blood, taken 28 days after the second dose of the MenACWY control vaccine. Source of these receptors: an adult who received the MenACWY meningococcal vaccine as a control.

This chain connects TRBV19 to TRBJ2-1, with TRBD1 matching 9 bases. CDR3 size: 17 residues. The junction had 5 bases not matched to a gene; V was cut back by 1 base and J by 1 base. Germline V lookup: CDR1 LNHDA, CDR2 SQIVND (reference sequence). DNA of the CDR3: TGTGCCAGTAGTATAGGTCGGACAGGGGTATCCTACAATGAGCAGTTCTTC. Protein: CASSIGRTGVSYNEQFF.

This sequence joins TRBV6-6 and TRBJ2-7; a possible D gene is TRBD1 (5 bases). The germline gives CDR1 MNHNY, CDR2 SVGAGI (reference sequence). The CDR3 is 11 amino acids. Trimming left V 8 bases short and J 3 bases short, with 8 bases between. The CDR3 nucleotides are TGTGCCAGCCTGACAGACTACGAGCAGTACTTC. This encodes CASLTDYEQYF.

In its sample, this clone was seen once. This chain connects TRBV5-1 to TRBJ1-3, with TRBD1 matching 9 bases. This CDR3 spans 17 amino acids. From germline, CDR1 is SGHRS and CDR2 YFSETQ. The V gene end was trimmed by 4 bases and the J gene end by 0 bases; junction bases not matched to a gene: 8. The CDR3 loop is CASSEQGADLSGNTIYF. The CDR3 DNA sequence: TGCGCCAGCAGCGAACAGGGGGCGGATCTCTCTGGAAACACCATATATTTT.

The genes are TRBV21-1 and TRBJ1-5; the table's D call, TRBD1, has no DNA check behind it. TRBV21-1 counts as a pseudogene. The CDR3 covers 16 residues. CDR3 nucleotide sequence: TGTGCCAGTCTCAAAGGGGGAGAGATTAGCAATCAGCCCCAGCATTTT. Translating gives CASLKGGEISNQPQHF.

The V call is TRBV28, the J call TRBJ1-4, with 8 bases matching TRBD1. This CDR3 region has 16 residues. V shed 6 bases and J 5 bases; nucleotides not matched to a gene: 11. The germline V gene encodes CDR1 MDHEN and CDR2 SYDVKM. CDR3 residues: CASSSPAGGGNEKLFF. The CDR3 nucleotides read TGTGCCAGCAGCTCCCCCGCAGGGGGCGGGAATGAAAAACTGTTTTTT.

V gene TRBV23-1 combines with J gene TRBJ1-5; D is possibly TRBD1 (5 bases). TRBV23-1 is flagged as an ORF with uncertain function. The V end was cut by 6 bases, the J end by 4 bases, with 22 bases between. This CDR3 is 17 amino acids long. This CDR3 is CASSPRDPPRANQPQHF. The CDR3 DNA sequence: TGCGCCAGCAGCCCCCGGGACCCTCCCAGAGCGAATCAGCCCCAGCATTTT.

V is TRBV5-1 and J is TRBJ1-5; 7 bases fit TRBD1. V lost 4 bases to trimming and J lost 2 bases; unmatched junction nucleotides: 6. CDR3 length equals 15 residues. The germline V gene has CDR1 SGHRS and CDR2 YFSETQ. The CDR3 protein is CASSPTGNGNQPQHF. For the CDR3, the DNA is TGCGCCAGCAGCCCGACAGGGAACGGCAATCAGCCCCAGCATTTT. The entire variable domain, with the rest obtained from reference TRBV5-1 and TRBJ1-5, is as follows: KAGVTQTPRYLIKTRGQQVTLSCSPISGHRSVSWYQQTPGQGLQFLFEYFSETQRNKGNFPGRFSGRQFSNSRSEMNVSTLELGDSALYLCASSPTGNGNQPQHFGDGTRLSIL.

The CDR3: CASSASGNTQYF. CDR3 DNA: TGTGCCAGCAGCGCTAGCGGGAATACGCAGTATTTT. V and J are TRBV9 and TRBJ2-3, with TRBD2 matching 9 bases. In germline, CDR1 is SGDLS, CDR2 YYNGEE. This CDR3 contains 12 residues. V was pared by 3 bases and J by 7 bases, with 0 bases of the junction left unmatched.

This chain connects TRBV28 to TRBJ2-7, with TRBD1 matching over 11 bases. Trimming at V came to 4 bases and at J to 2 bases, leaving 4 bases not matched to a gene. The CDR3 spans 15 residues. CDR1 and CDR2 from the germline V gene are MDHEN and SYDVKM. The CDR3 loop is CASSSPGQGAYEQYF. The CDR3 DNA follows: TGTGCCAGCAGTTCTCCGGGACAGGGGGCCTACGAGCAGTACTTC.

This chain links TRBV2 with TRBJ2-7; 7 positions match TRBD2. Germline V lookup: CDR1 SNHLY, CDR2 FYNNEI. The CDR3 spans 14 residues. V lost 3 bases, J lost 4 bases, and 6 bases stayed unmatched. The CDR3 DNA reads TGTGCCAGCAGTGAGGGGGGAGGGGCTTACGAGCAGTACTTC. Encoded protein: CASSEGGGAYEQYF.

V usage is TRBV6-2 or TRBV6-3 and J usage is TRBJ2-7; weak D call: TRBD1 (5 bases). V lost 4 bases, J lost 9 bases, and 16 bases lay in between. CDR3 length equals 13 residues. Germline V gene data show CDR1 as MNHEY and CDR2 as SVGEGT. CDR3 sequence: CASSSTAFVGQYF. The CDR3 bases are TGTGCCAGCAGTTCGACAGCCTTCGTGGGGCAGTACTTC.

This clone was detected only a few times. The CDR3 nucleotides read TGTGCCAGCAGTTCCCGAGGACAGTACACTGAAGCTTTCTTT. This sequence encodes CASSSRGQYTEAFF. The genes are TRBV6-2 or TRBV6-3 and TRBJ1-1, with D possibly being TRBD1 (6 bases). The V end lost 4 bases, the J end lost 3 bases, and 12 bases lay between the germline ends. Germline V gene lookup returns CDR1 MNHEY and CDR2 SVGEGT. The CDR3 length is 14 residues.

The J gene is TRBJ2-7, the V gene TRBV18; possibly TRBD1 for D (5 bases). CDR3 length: 12 amino acids. V was cut by 5 bases and J by 4 bases, with 9 bases left in between. Germline values: CDR1 KGHSH, CDR2 LQKENI. The DNA for the CDR3 is TGTGCCAGCTCATCAGACAGATACGAGCAGTACTTC. It codes for CASSSDRYEQYF.

The V and J genes are TRBV2 and TRBJ2-3; 14 nucleotides match TRBD2. CDR1 SNHLY and CDR2 FYNNEI come from the germline V gene. V was clipped by 5 bases and J by 0 bases; unmatched bases: 4. This CDR3 region has 17 residues. DNA for the CDR3: TGTGCCAGCAGTACCGGGACTAGCGGGGGTAGCACAGATACGCAGTATTTT. Translating it yields CASSTGTSGGSTDTQYF. Together with reference TRBV2 and TRBJ2-3, the CDR3 gives the full variable domain: EPEVTQTPSHQVTQMGQEVILRCVPISNHLYFYWYRQILGQKVEFLVSFYNNEISEKSEIFDDQFSVERPDGSNFTLKIRSTKLEDSAMYFCASSTGTSGGSTDTQYFGPGTRLTVL.

This clone turned up a few times. The rearrangement uses TRBV2 and TRBJ1-3, with D possibly being TRBD1 (5 bases). Germline V CDR1 and CDR2: SNHLY, FYNNEI. V was pared by 7 bases and J by 9 bases, with 13 bases between. The CDR3 is 12 amino acids. This CDR3 reads CASTQGLGTIYF. In nucleotides, the CDR3 is TGTGCCAGCACTCAGGGCTTAGGCACCATATATTTT.

CDR3 sequence reads: CASSQRAVAPEDEQFF. The CDR3 DNA follows: TGCGCCAGCAGCCAGAGGGCTGTGGCTCCCGAGGATGAGCAGTTCTTC. V and J are TRBV4-3 and TRBJ2-1; tentatively, D is TRBD2 (5 bases). The CDR3 runs 16 residues. V lost 3 bases, J lost 8 bases, and 20 bases lay in between. CDR1 LGHNA and CDR2 YSLEER come from the germline V gene.

There are a few counts of this clone. V and J are TRBV6-4 and TRBJ1-2, with TRBD1 as a possible D gene (6 bases). With 4 bases removed from V and 3 bases from J, the gap between germline ends came to 12 bases. This CDR3 comprises 14 residues. CDR1 MRHNA and CDR2 SNTAGT come from the germline V gene. The chain's CDR3 is CASSARGSHYGYTF. The CDR3 DNA is TGTGCCAGCAGTGCCAGGGGCAGTCACTATGGCTACACCTTC.

The table lists this clone with a count of one. This rearrangement joins TRBV18 to TRBJ1-3, with D possibly being TRBD1 (6 bases). The CDR3 consists of 21 residues. The ends were cut back, 5 bases at V and 1 base at J, with 30 bases in the middle. Looked up from germline, CDR1 is KGHSH and CDR2 is LQKENI. CDR3 sequence (DNA): TGTGCCAGCTCAAGAACTTTTGGACAGTCTTATAAGGAAGGGTCTGGAAACACCATATATTTT. Translated: CASSRTFGQSYKEGSGNTIYF.

This clone has only one observation. V usage is TRBV20-1 and J usage is TRBJ2-5; D is undetermined. V lost 3 bases and J 0 bases, leaving 8 bases between the germline ends. CDR3 length: 13 residues. The germline V gene encodes CDR1 DFQATT and CDR2 SNEGSKA (reference sequence). CDR3 DNA: TGCAGTGCTAGTGTCGGGTACCAAGAGACCCAGTACTTC. It translates to CSASVGYQETQYF.

This clone was observed a few times. J is TRBJ2-2 and V is TRBV29-1; tentatively, D is TRBD1 (6 bases). CDR3 length: 15 residues. Germline loops: CDR1 SQVTM, CDR2 ANQGSEA. CDR3 loop: CSVRTGPSNTGELFF. In nucleotides, the CDR3 is TGCAGTGTAAGAACAGGGCCCTCGAACACCGGGGAGCTGTTTTTT.

The chain links TRBV7-8 to TRBJ2-2; possibly TRBD1 for D (5 bases). The CDR3 has 16 amino acids. Per the germline V gene, CDR1 is SGHVS and CDR2 is FQNEAQ. The V end was cut by 4 bases, the J end by 5 bases, with 17 bases between. CDR3 DNA: TGTGCCAGCAGCTCCCAGGTCGGACAAGCGACCGGGGAGCTGTTTTTT. This sequence encodes CASSSQVGQATGELFF.

The V and J genes are TRBV28 and TRBJ1-6; D gene unclear. The CDR3 is 11 residues long. CDR1 and CDR2 from the germline V gene are MDHEN and SYDVKM. V was shortened by 7 bases and J by 6 bases, with 4 bases between the two germline ends. This CDR3 is CASTSNSPLHF. CDR3 bases: TGTGCCAGCACTTCTAATTCACCCCTCCACTTT.

The chain uses TRBV5-1 and TRBJ1-2; TRBD1 is a possible D gene (6 bases). This CDR3 has 14 residues. The germline V gene encodes CDR1 SGHRS and CDR2 YFSETQ. V gave up 4 bases and J gave up 5 bases, with 15 bases separating them. CDR3 sequence reads: CASSVRTDLYGYTF. CDR3 sequence (DNA): TGCGCCAGCAGCGTTCGGACAGACCTATATGGCTACACCTTC.

The genes are TRBV5-6 and TRBJ1-5, with a tentative D call TRBD1 (5 bases). CDR1 is SGHDT, CDR2 YYEEEE, per germline. This CDR3 contains 17 residues. Trimming removed 1 base from V and 1 base from J, with 15 bases in between. The CDR3 DNA is TGTGCCAGCAGCTTGCAGGGTCTAGGAGGGAGCAATCAGCCCCAGCATTTT. Encoded protein: CASSLQGLGGSNQPQHF.

The CDR3 loop is CASSQEQMAGGWSSPRGNEQFF. The CDR3 DNA reads TGCGCCAGCAGCCAAGAACAGATGGCTGGGGGGTGGTCGTCCCCCAGGGGGAATGAGCAGTTCTTC. The rearrangement uses TRBV4-3 and TRBJ2-1, with a tentative D call TRBD1 (7 bases). V shed 0 bases and J shed 7 bases, with 34 bases lying between them. Germline V CDR1 and CDR2: LGHNA, YSLEER. The CDR3 has 22 residues.

The rearrangement joins TRBV28 to TRBJ2-5; TRBD1 is a possible D gene (5 bases). CDR3 length: 14 residues. V was cut by 7 bases and J by 1 base, with 13 bases left in between. The V gene's germline CDR1 is MDHEN and CDR2 SYDVKM. The CDR3 reads CASISTDPQETQYF. DNA of the CDR3: TGTGCCAGCATTTCGACAGATCCCCAAGAGACCCAGTACTTC. Combining the CDR3 with reference TRBV28 and TRBJ2-5 gives the whole variable domain DVKVTQSSRYLVKRTGEKVFLECVQDMDHENMFWYRQDPGLGLRLIYFSYDVKMKEKGDIPEGYSVSREKKERFSLILESASTNQTSMYLCASISTDPQETQYFGPGTRLLVL.

The CDR3 DNA is TGTGCCAGCAGCCATTCTAGGGCCTCGCGGGGGAGCTCCTACAATGAGCAGTTCTTC. Protein product: CASSHSRASRGSSYNEQFF. The chain carries TRBV9 and TRBJ2-1, with 7 bases matching TRBD2. J lost 0 bases, V lost 4 bases, and 16 bases had no gene match. Germline V gives CDR1 SGDLS, CDR2 YYNGEE. The CDR3 extends over 19 amino acids.

V and J are TRBV7-2 and TRBJ2-1, with D hard to call. CDR3 length: 15 amino acids. Trimming took 2 bases from V and 5 from J, leaving 13 bases between them. Germline CDR1 and CDR2: SGHTA and FQGNSA. The CDR3 reads CASSLLFGGDNEQFF. Here the CDR3 DNA reads TGTGCCAGCAGCTTATTGTTCGGTGGGGACAATGAGCAGTTCTTC.